These T cell receptor beta chains were read from a single sample in a study of T-cell reconstitution after alpha-beta-depleted transplantation in children. TCRdb reprocessed the PCR reads with MiXCR, giving one entry per CDR3 protein. The repertoire includes hundreds of thousands of distinct CDR3 sequences, approximately 17% of them detected once, and around 0.96% sits in the top ten. The specimen was PBMCs from the stem cell graft donor, collected from the stem cell graft. The receptors were sampled from a human donor who donated a stem cell graft to a child with acute myeloid leukemia. Each CDR3 is given with its conserved first and last residue. D genes are given only for firm matches. The size field is filled for only some rows; it gives once, few, many or a size class.

D gene | clone size | J gene | V gene | CDR3 protein | CDR3 DNA
. | many | TRBJ2-5 | TRBV20-1 | CSARDSGGTTVETQYF | TGCAGTGCTAGAGATTCTGGCGGAACCACGGTAGAGACCCAGTACTTC
. | many | TRBJ1-2 | TRBV12-3/TRBV12-4 | CASSLAASYGYTF | TGTGCCAGCAGTTTGGCGGCGTCCTATGGCTACACCTTC
TRBD1 | few | TRBJ2-5 | TRBV18 | CASSPRTGQGIQETQYF | TGTGCCAGCTCACCACGGACAGGACAGGGGATCCAAGAGACCCAGTACTTC
. | many | TRBJ1-5 | TRBV12-3/TRBV12-4 | CASSFMNQPQHF | TGTGCCAGCAGTTTTATGAATCAGCCCCAGCATTTT
. | many | TRBJ1-2 | TRBV27 | CASSSGRQLNYGYTF | TGTGCCAGCAGTTCCGGCCGGCAGTTAAACTATGGCTACACCTTC
. | few | TRBJ2-1 | TRBV10-1 | CASSDPGRRNNEQFF | TGCGCCAGCAGTGACCCCGGTAGGAGAAATAATGAGCAGTTCTTC
. | few | TRBJ2-2 | TRBV29-1 | CSVEEQGRELTGELFF | TGCAGCGTTGAAGAACAGGGCAGGGAGCTTACCGGGGAGCTGTTTTTT
TRBD2 | . | TRBJ2-1 | TRBV7-9 | CASSTQLAGAHEQFF | TGTGCCAGCAGCACTCAGCTAGCGGGGGCCCATGAGCAGTTCTTC
. | . | TRBJ1-3 | TRBV7-2 | CASSLDRTAQGNTIYF | TGTGCCAGCAGCTTAGACCGGACAGCCCAGGGAAACACCATATATTTT
TRBD1 | . | TRBJ2-7 | TRBV12-3/TRBV12-4 | CASSLRTGSDEQYF | TGTGCCAGCAGCCTTAGGACAGGGTCGGACGAGCAGTACTTC
TRBD2 | . | TRBJ2-1 | TRBV30 | CAWSWGGNEQFF | TGTGCCTGGAGTTGGGGGGGGAATGAGCAGTTCTTC
TRBD1 | . | TRBJ2-7 | TRBV14 | CASSPDRAFYEQYF | TGTGCCAGCAGCCCGGACAGGGCTTTCTACGAGCAGTACTTC
TRBD1 | few | TRBJ1-5 | TRBV12-3/TRBV12-4 | CASSFGTGHSNQPQHF | TGTGCCAGCAGTTTCGGGACAGGACATAGCAATCAGCCCCAGCATTTT
TRBD1 | . | TRBJ2-1 | TRBV3-1 | CASSPGQGPYNEQFF | TGTGCCAGCAGCCCAGGACAGGGACCTTACAATGAGCAGTTCTTC
. | . | TRBJ1-4 | TRBV9 | CASSTPPPAGTLEKLFF | TGTGCCAGCAGCACGCCCCCGCCCGCTGGGACCCTGGAAAAACTGTTTTTT
. | many | TRBJ1-5 | TRBV12-3/TRBV12-4 | CASSWGHPGLGQPQHF | TGTGCCAGCAGTTGGGGACATCCAGGGTTGGGTCAGCCCCAGCATTTT
TRBD1 | . | TRBJ2-2 | TRBV20-1 | CSARGQGALGELFF | TGCAGTGCCCGCGGACAGGGGGCTCTCGGGGAGCTGTTTTTT
. | few | TRBJ2-7 | TRBV24-1 | CATSDLGTPYEQYF | TGTGCCACCAGTGATTTGGGGACACCCTACGAGCAGTACTTC
. | few | TRBJ1-1 | TRBV5-1 | CASRQYQNTEAFF | TGCGCCAGCAGACAGTATCAGAACACTGAAGCTTTCTTT
TRBD2 | few | TRBJ2-5 | TRBV24-1 | CATSPSGGALETQYF | TGTGCCACCAGTCCTAGCGGGGGGGCCTTAGAGACCCAGTACTTC
. | few | TRBJ2-1 | TRBV5-6 | CASSWGRVYEQFF | TGTGCCAGCAGCTGGGGCCGGGTCTATGAGCAGTTCTTC
. | . | TRBJ1-1 | TRBV28 | CASSLSHKRAEAFF | TGTGCCAGCAGCCTGTCGCACAAAAGGGCTGAAGCTTTCTTT
. | once | TRBJ2-1 | TRBV5-1 | CASRPGASSCNEQFF | TGCGCCAGCAGACCGGGGGCGAGCTCCTGCAATGAGCAGTTCTTC
TRBD2 | few | TRBJ2-2 | TRBV7-9 | CASSPPRLAHTGELFF | TGTGCCAGCAGCCCTCCCCGACTAGCGCACACCGGGGAGCTGTTTTTT
. | . | TRBJ2-5 | TRBV5-1 | CASSSRREANQETQYF | TGCGCCAGCAGTTCTAGGCGCGAAGCGAACCAAGAGACCCAGTACTTC
TRBD1 | . | TRBJ1-2 | TRBV20-1 | CSAFPRPGTASHGYTF | TGCAGTGCTTTTCCCCGACCCGGGACAGCGAGCCATGGCTACACCTTC
. | few | TRBJ2-2 | TRBV10-3 | CATRPGAGTGELFF | TGTGCCACCCGCCCGGGGGCGGGCACCGGGGAGCTGTTTTTT
TRBD1 | many | TRBJ1-1 | TRBV29-1 | CSAQGRGKRSGVPEAFF | TGCAGCGCGCAAGGCAGGGGGAAAAGGTCTGGAGTTCCTGAAGCTTTCTTT
. | few | TRBJ2-4 | TRBV15 | CATSSSGKNIQYF | TGTGCCACCAGTTCTAGTGGCAAAAACATTCAGTACTTC
TRBD2 | many | TRBJ2-3 | TRBV19 | CASSIGIAGGSTDTQYF | TGTGCCAGTAGTATCGGAATAGCGGGGGGGAGCACAGATACGCAGTATTTT
TRBD1 | many | TRBJ1-1 | TRBV7-3 | CASSIRGQDTEAFF | TGTGCCAGTTCCATCAGGGGGCAGGACACTGAAGCTTTCTTT
. | few | TRBJ2-5 | TRBV7-2 | CASSLAPTGVGQETQYF | TGTGCCAGCAGCTTAGCGCCTACAGGCGTAGGGCAAGAGACCCAGTACTTC
. | many | TRBJ2-7 | TRBV6-1 | CASSQTTRVMYHEQYF | TGTGCCAGCAGCCAAACCACCAGGGTGATGTACCACGAGCAGTACTTC
. | many | TRBJ1-2 | TRBV7-2 | CASSFHNRNGYTF | TGTGCCAGCAGCTTCCACAACCGGAATGGCTACACCTTC
. | many | TRBJ1-1 | TRBV7-2 | CASSSSPGGKAFF | TGTGCCAGCAGCTCCTCGCCGGGGGGAAAAGCTTTCTTT
. | . | TRBJ1-5 | TRBV6-5 | CASSYSRDRWNQPQHF | TGTGCCAGCAGTTACTCGCGTGACAGGTGGAATCAGCCCCAGCATTTT
. | few | TRBJ2-5 | TRBV15 | CATSRSLRAGLQETQYF | TGTGCCACCAGCAGATCGCTTCGAGCGGGCCTTCAAGAGACCCAGTACTTC
. | . | TRBJ2-6 | TRBV11-1 | CASSFSQGSRAGANVLTF | TGTGCCAGCAGCTTTTCTCAGGGGTCCCGTGCTGGGGCCAACGTCCTGACTTTC
TRBD2 | few | TRBJ2-5 | TRBV12-3/TRBV12-4 | CASIRGGDGVMTQYF | TGTGCCAGCATTCGGGGGGGCGACGGGGTAATGACCCAGTACTTC
TRBD2 | few | TRBJ2-1 | TRBV4-3 | CASSQDARGGLSYNEQFF | TGCGCCAGCAGCCAAGACGCGCGCGGGGGTCTTTCCTACAATGAGCAGTTCTTC
TRBD2 | . | TRBJ2-5 | TRBV20-1 | CSASHLTSAETQYF | TGCAGTGCTAGTCACCTGACTAGCGCAGAGACCCAGTACTTC
TRBD1 | . | TRBJ1-4 | TRBV28 | CASGDRGGGEKLFF | TGTGCCAGCGGGGACAGGGGGGGAGGTGAAAAACTGTTTTTT
TRBD2 | . | TRBJ2-1 | TRBV28 | CASSLREGSYNEQFF | TGTGCCAGCAGTTTAAGGGAGGGCTCCTACAATGAGCAGTTCTTC
TRBD1 | many | TRBJ2-6 | TRBV5-1 | CASKRGQSSGANVLTF | TGCGCCAGCAAGAGGGGACAGTCCTCTGGGGCCAACGTCCTGACTTTC
TRBD1 | . | TRBJ2-2 | TRBV5-1 | CASSWTGGPTGELFF | TGCGCCAGCAGCTGGACAGGGGGCCCCACCGGGGAGCTGTTTTTT
TRBD1 | many | TRBJ1-1 | TRBV29-1 | CSVLRTGEGDTEAFF | TGCAGCGTTCTCAGGACAGGGGAGGGGGACACTGAAGCTTTCTTT
TRBD2 | once | TRBJ2-5 | TRBV6-2/TRBV6-3 | CASSRIGTTKETQYF | TGTGCCAGCAGCCGGATAGGGACTACAAAAGAGACCCAGTACTTC
TRBD2 | . | TRBJ2-1 | TRBV7-2 | CASSLAGLAGEQFF | TGTGCCAGCAGCTTAGCGGGACTAGCGGGTGAGCAGTTCTTC
TRBD1 | many | TRBJ1-2 | TRBV7-2 | CASSGDRGRYGYTF | TGTGCCAGCAGCGGGGACAGGGGGCGGTATGGCTACACCTTC
TRBD1 | many | TRBJ1-4 | TRBV9 | CASARDSINEKLFF | TGTGCCAGCGCCCGGGACAGTATAAATGAAAAACTGTTTTTT